This T cell receptor beta chain was documented in a study of T-cell reconstitution after alpha-beta-depleted transplantation in children. The CDR3 has 15 amino acids. With 1 base removed from V and 5 bases from J, the gap between germline ends came to 11 bases. Germline lookup yields CDR1 KGHDR and CDR2 SFDVKD. Construction of the TCRbeta library involved unique molecular identifiers. Via MiXCR, TCRdb re-called the PCR reads, giving one row per CDR3 protein. The sample shows some 300,000 distinct CDR3 sequences, approximately 7.3% of them seen only once. This clonotype was seen ten or more times. Its antigen is not known. Study-wide findings and caveats: The study reportedly traced alpha-beta T cells about two months after transplant to several hundred expanded graft clones. Recipient T cells and thymic progenitors that survived gave rise to the high TCRbeta diversity observed at day 60 in some patients. From newly produced T cells came most of the T-cell counts and diversity one year after transplant.

Sequenced material: peripheral blood, taken 360 days after TCRalphabeta/CD19-depleted stem cell transplant. The origin of this receptor is a female patient aged 2 to 10 who had a stem cell transplant for Fanconi anemia, so the T cells may come from the graft donor. The gene calls are TRBV24-1 and TRBJ2-1, with D maybe TRBD1 (5 bases). CDR3 in DNA: TGTGCCACCAGTGATTTTAAGGGGCACGACAATGAGCAGTTCTTC. Translated: CATSDFKGHDNEQFF.